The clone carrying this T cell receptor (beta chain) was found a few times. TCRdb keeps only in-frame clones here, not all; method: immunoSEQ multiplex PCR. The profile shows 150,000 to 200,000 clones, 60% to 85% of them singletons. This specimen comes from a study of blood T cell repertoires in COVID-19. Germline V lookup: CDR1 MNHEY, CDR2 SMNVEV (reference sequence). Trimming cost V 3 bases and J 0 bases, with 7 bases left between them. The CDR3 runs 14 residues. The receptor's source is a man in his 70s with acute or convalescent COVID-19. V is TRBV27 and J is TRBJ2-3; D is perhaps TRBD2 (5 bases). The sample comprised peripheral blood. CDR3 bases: TGTGCCAGCAGTTTTCGGGATAGCACAGATACGCAGTATTTT. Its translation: CASSFRDSTDTQYF.